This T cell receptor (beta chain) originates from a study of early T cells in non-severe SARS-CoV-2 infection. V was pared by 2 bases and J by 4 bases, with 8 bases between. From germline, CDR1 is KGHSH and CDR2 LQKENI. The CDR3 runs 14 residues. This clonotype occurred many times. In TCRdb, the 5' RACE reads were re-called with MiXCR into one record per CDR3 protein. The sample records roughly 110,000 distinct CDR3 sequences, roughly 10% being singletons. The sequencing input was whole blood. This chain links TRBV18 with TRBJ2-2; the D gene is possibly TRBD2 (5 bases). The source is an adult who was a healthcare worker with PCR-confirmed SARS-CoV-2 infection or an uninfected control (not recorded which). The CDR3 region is CASSPSGSTGELFF. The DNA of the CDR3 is TGTGCCAGCTCACCATCGGGGAGCACCGGGGAGCTGTTTTTT.